The rows below give T cell receptor beta chains drawn from one sample of a study of cytomegalovirus exposure and HLA in healthy donors. Measured with immunoSEQ multiplex PCR; TCRdb has only the in-frame clones, and not every one. The repertoire holds 110,000 to 150,000 clones, with around 80% as singletons. The sequencing input was PBMCs. The receptors shown here come from a woman between 50 and 59 years old in good health and CMV-seropositive. CDR3s include the opening cysteine and the closing phenylalanine or tryptophan. The D gene is left open where the match is weak. Expanded clones are given a class, and other clones once, few, many or no size at all.

NA	TRBV19	TRBJ2-7	TRBD2	TGTGCCAGTAGTCTTAACCCGGGGAGGGGCTACGAGCAGTACTTC	CASSLNPGRGYEQYF
once	TRBV6-1	TRBJ1-6	NA	TGTGCCTCAAAAAGGGGTTCACCCCTCCACTTT	CASKRGSPLHF
NA	TRBV19	TRBJ1-2	NA	TGTGCCAGTAGTATGGCGGCGGGGATCGGCTACACCTTC	CASSMAAGIGYTF
NA	TRBV5-6	TRBJ2-3	TRBD1	TGTGCCAGCAGCTTGGTAGGGGACAGGCATAGCACAGATACGCAGTATTTT	CASSLVGDRHSTDTQYF
NA	TRBV5-4	TRBJ1-5	TRBD1	TGTGCCAGCAGCTCGGGACAGGGAAGCAATCAGCCCCAGCATTTT	CASSSGQGSNQPQHF
NA	TRBV28	TRBJ2-7	NA	TGTGCCAGCAGTCGCTACGAGCAGTACTTC	CASSRYEQYF
NA	TRBV28	TRBJ2-7	TRBD1	TGTGCCAGCACCCTGCGGACAGGGGTATCCTACGAGCAGTACTTC	CASTLRTGVSYEQYF
NA	TRBV19	TRBJ2-3	NA	TGTGCCAGTCGGAGGGGCTTAGAGGGAGATACGCAGTATTTT	CASRRGLEGDTQYF
NA	TRBV6-5	TRBJ2-3	TRBD2	TGTGCCTCCGGGAGGGACTCAGATACGCAGTATTTT	CASGRDSDTQYF
few	TRBV5-1	TRBJ2-7	NA	TGCGCCAGCAGCCCACCCTCCGGGGGTGGCGGTGAGCAGTACTTC	CASSPPSGGGGEQYF
NA	TRBV6-5	TRBJ1-1	TRBD1	TGTGCCAGCAGGCAGGACAGGGGGAAGGGTGAAGCTTTCTTT	CASRQDRGKGEAFF
NA	TRBV12-5	TRBJ1-3	TRBD1	TGTGCTAGTGGCGGACAGGGCTGGAGCTCAAACTCTGGAAACACCATATATTTT	CASGGQGWSSNSGNTIYF
NA	TRBV27	TRBJ1-6	TRBD1	TGTGCCAGCAGAGCCGGACAGGGGAATTCACCCCTCCACTTT	CASRAGQGNSPLHF
NA	TRBV7-9	TRBJ2-1	TRBD2	TGTGCCAGCAGGGGGACTAGCGGGGGGAACTACAATGAGCAGTTCTTC	CASRGTSGGNYNEQFF
few	TRBV5-1	TRBJ1-1	TRBD1	TGCGCCAGCAGCTTGGATACAGGGGGCACTGAAGCTTTCTTT	CASSLDTGGTEAFF
NA	TRBV5-1	TRBJ2-1	NA	TGCGCCAGCAGCTCCAATTACAATGAGCAGTTCTTC	CASSSNYNEQFF
NA	TRBV2	TRBJ2-1	TRBD2	TGTGCCAGCAGGAGCGGGGGGAGCTCCTACAATGAGCAGTTCTTC	CASRSGGSSYNEQFF
once	TRBV15	TRBJ2-7	NA	TGTGCCACCAGCAGAGATTCTTCCCGAAAACTGACAGGCTCCGAGCAGTACTTC	CATSRDSSRKLTGSEQYF
NA	TRBV5-6	TRBJ2-3	TRBD2	TGTGCCAGCAGCTTCAGTAGCGGGGGGGCGAGGACAGATACGCAGTATTTT	CASSFSSGGARTDTQYF
few	TRBV27	TRBJ2-1	TRBD1	TGTGCCAGCAGCTTATGGAAGGGGGCCCCCGTGAATGAGCAGTTCTTC	CASSLWKGAPVNEQFF
NA	TRBV6-5	TRBJ1-4	NA	TGTGCCAGCAGTCAGGGTGAAAAACTGTTTTTT	CASSQGEKLFF
NA	TRBV5-1	TRBJ2-3	TRBD1	TGCGCCAGCCGGGGACAGAGTAGCACAGATACGCAGTATTTT	CASRGQSSTDTQYF
NA	TRBV28	TRBJ2-5	NA	TGTGCCAGCAGTCCCTCGACTGGGTACCAAGAGACCCAGTACTTC	CASSPSTGYQETQYF
NA	TRBV5-1	TRBJ1-6	NA	TGCGCCAGCAGCCTTGACGGTCCAGGGGATTCACCCCTCCACTTT	CASSLDGPGDSPLHF
once	TRBV2	TRBJ1-5	NA	TGTGCCAGCAGTGAAGGAAGCGGGCAGGGAGCGTTTTTGCCCCAGCATTTT	CASSEGSGQGAFLPQHF
NA	TRBV27	TRBJ2-4	TRBD1	TGTGCCAGCAGTTGGGGACAGACCAAAAACAGTCAGTACTTC	CASSWGQTKNSQYF